This TCR beta chain was obtained from a study of blood T cell repertoires in COVID-19. Study as a whole: Some COVID-19 samples were acute and others convalescent; all came from the United States, Italy and Spain.

How the authors handled the data: Nucleated cell counts were estimated from reference gene primer amplification. The assay was immunoSEQ multiplex PCR, and TCRdb's table has in-frame clones only and misses some. The DNA gave D and trimming, while V, J and clone size come from that table. The sample consists of roughly 440,000 clones, approximately 88% of them appearing once. The V end was cut by 4 bases, the J end by 7 bases, with 16 bases between. The CDR3 is 14 amino acids. CDR1 and CDR2 from the germline V gene are LGHDT and YNNKEL (reference sequence). The rearrangement joins TRBV3-1 (or the pseudogene TRBV3-2) to TRBJ1-2; possibly TRBD1 for D (6 bases). This TCR was recovered from a woman aged 45-59 years with COVID-19, enrolled during active disease. The source material was peripheral blood. CDR3 in DNA: TGTGCCAGCAGCCTCGGCCCAGGGGTCCCTGGCTACACCTTC. Protein: CASSLGPGVPGYTF.